A selection of T cell receptor beta chains follows, all from one sample in a study of blood T cell repertoires in COVID-19. Data came from immunoSEQ multiplex PCR; TCRdb stores just in-frame clones and leaves some out. The sample lists under 200,000 clones; roughly nine tenths were seen once. Specimen: peripheral blood. The receptors shown here come from a woman in her seventies with acute or convalescent COVID-19. The CDR3 runs from the conserved cysteine through the conserved F or W. A D gene is named only where the DNA matches it firmly. Clone size is shown for a subset of rows, as once, few, many or a class of expanded clone.

clone_size	j_call	d_call	v_call	cdr3_aa	cdr3_nt
.	TRBJ1-1	.	TRBV2	CASALMAPNTEAFF	TGTGCCAGCGCTCTGATGGCACCGAACACTGAAGCTTTCTTT
few	TRBJ2-2	.	TRBV6-2/TRBV6-3	CASSNGRNTGELFF	TGTGCCAGCAGTAACGGGAGGAACACCGGGGAGCTGTTTTTT
.	TRBJ1-5	.	TRBV5-6	CASSLGAGTSHQPQHF	TGTGCCAGCAGCTTGGGAGCTGGGACAAGTCATCAGCCCCAGCATTTT
.	TRBJ2-7	.	TRBV7-2	CASSLNPAVENYEQYF	TGTGCCAGCAGCTTAAACCCCGCGGTGGAGAACTACGAGCAGTACTTC
.	TRBJ2-1	TRBD2	TRBV11-2	CASSFGGGYNEQFF	TGTGCCAGCAGCTTTGGCGGGGGTTACAATGAGCAGTTCTTC
.	TRBJ1-5	TRBD1	TRBV10-3	CAISEGQGNQPQHF	TGTGCCATCAGTGAAGGACAGGGCAATCAGCCCCAGCATTTT
.	TRBJ2-7	.	TRBV11-2	CASSLDPYRDEQYF	TGTGCCAGCAGCTTAGACCCGTACAGGGACGAGCAGTACTTC
.	TRBJ2-5	.	TRBV5-4	CASSLTGVETQYF	TGTGCCAGCAGCTTAACGGGGGTAGAGACCCAGTACTTC
few	TRBJ1-2	TRBD1	TRBV29-1	CSVLHRGLGYTF	TGCAGCGTACTTCACAGGGGCCTAGGCTACACCTTC
.	TRBJ1-2	TRBD1	TRBV6-2/TRBV6-3	CASSSRPIDRGYGYTF	TGTGCCAGCAGTTCCCGCCCTATTGACAGGGGGTATGGCTACACCTTC